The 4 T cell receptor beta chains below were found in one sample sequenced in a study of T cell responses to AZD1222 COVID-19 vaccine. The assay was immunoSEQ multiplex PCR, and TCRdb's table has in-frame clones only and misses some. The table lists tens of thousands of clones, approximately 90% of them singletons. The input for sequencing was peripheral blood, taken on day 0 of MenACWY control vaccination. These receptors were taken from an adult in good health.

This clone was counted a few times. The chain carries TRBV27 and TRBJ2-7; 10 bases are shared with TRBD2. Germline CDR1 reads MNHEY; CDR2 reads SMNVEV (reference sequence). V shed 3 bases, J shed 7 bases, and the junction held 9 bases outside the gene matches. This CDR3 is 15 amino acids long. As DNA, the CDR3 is TGTGCCAGCAGTTTCTCGCTAGCGGGAGCGGGTGAGCAGTACTTC. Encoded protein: CASSFSLAGAGEQYF.

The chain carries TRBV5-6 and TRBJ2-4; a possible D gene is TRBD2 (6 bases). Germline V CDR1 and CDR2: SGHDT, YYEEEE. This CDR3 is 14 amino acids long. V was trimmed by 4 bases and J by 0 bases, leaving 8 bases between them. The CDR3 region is CASSLGLAKNIQYF. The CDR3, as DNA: TGTGCCAGCAGCCTGGGACTAGCCAAAAACATTCAGTACTTC. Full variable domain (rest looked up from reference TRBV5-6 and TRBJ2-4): DAGVTQSPTHLIKTRGQQVTLRCSPKSGHDTVSWYQQALGQGPQFIFQYYEEEERQRGNFPDRFSGHQFPNYSSELNVNALLLGDSALYLCASSLGLAKNIQYFGAGTRLSVL.

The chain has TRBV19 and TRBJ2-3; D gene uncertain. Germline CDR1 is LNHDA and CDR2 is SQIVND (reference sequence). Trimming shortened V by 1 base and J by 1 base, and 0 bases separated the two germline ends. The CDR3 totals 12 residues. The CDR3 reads CASSIGTDTQYF. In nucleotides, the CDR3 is TGTGCCAGTAGTATAGGCACAGATACGCAGTATTTT.

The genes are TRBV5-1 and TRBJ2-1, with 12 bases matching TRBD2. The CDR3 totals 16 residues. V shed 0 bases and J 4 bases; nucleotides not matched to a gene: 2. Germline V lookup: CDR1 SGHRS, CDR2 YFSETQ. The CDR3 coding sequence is TGCGCCAGCAGCTTGGTGCTAGCGGGAGGGTACAATGAGCAGTTCTTC. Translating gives CASSLVLAGGYNEQFF.